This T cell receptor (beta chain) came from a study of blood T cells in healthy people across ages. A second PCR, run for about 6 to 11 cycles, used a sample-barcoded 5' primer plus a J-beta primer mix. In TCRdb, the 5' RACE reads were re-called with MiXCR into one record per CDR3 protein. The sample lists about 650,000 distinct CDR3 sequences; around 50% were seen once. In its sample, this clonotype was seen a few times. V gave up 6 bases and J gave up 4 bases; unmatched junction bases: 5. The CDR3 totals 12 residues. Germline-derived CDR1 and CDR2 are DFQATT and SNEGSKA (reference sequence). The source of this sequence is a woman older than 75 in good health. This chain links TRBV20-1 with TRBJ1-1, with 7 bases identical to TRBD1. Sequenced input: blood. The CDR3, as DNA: TGCAGTGCCCTACAGGGGAGCACTGAAGCTTTCTTT. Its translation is CSALQGSTEAFF.